The sequence of this T cell receptor beta chain was determined in a study of blood T cell repertoires in COVID-19 (dated by TCRdb to 2020 to 2022). Notes on the research overall: Samples from collaborators originated in the United States, Italy and Spain and spanned both the acute and convalescent phases of COVID-19. The prospective study material was composed of cDNA or gDNA derived from T cells, B-cell-depleted T cells, or PBMCs. Deeply sampled blood TCRbeta repertoires from subjects exposed to, actively infected with, or recovered from COVID-19 were included in the dataset. The repertoires were made available in a free public database intended to serve as a resource for research on the immune response to SARS-CoV-2. The samples were drawn from the first 160 participants of the ongoing ImmuneRACE study and from more than 1,000 subjects provided by 6 global collaborators. The sample metadata nearly always contained a de-identified subject ID, COVID-19 status, age in years and sex. Where available, HLA class I and class II types were obtained from metadata supplied by the sample provider rather than from assay-based typing. Paper-wide results and their limitations: How much clinical and demographic metadata was included differed by source and by participant, and the metadata was provided uncurated.

The immunoSEQ Assay, a bias-controlled multiplex PCR, was used to amplify TCRbeta CDR3 regions from genomic DNA. The authors' analysis ran thus. Nucleated cell counts per sample were estimated from amplification of reference gene primers within the assay. Sequence reads were collapsed and filtered to measure the absolute abundance of every unique TCRbeta CDR3 rearrangement. For each sample, productive Simpson clonality was calculated as the square root of Simpson's diversity index across productive rearrangements. Drawn from immuneACCESS, this table holds only the in-frame rearrangements with V and J called that TCRdb kept. Clones are partly lost; checked studies trace under half to an unresolved V gene and leave the rest unexplained. That table is the source of V, J and clone size, and D and trimming were worked out from the DNA. For this sample there are about 500,000 clones; less than 90% appear just once. Clones ranked in the top ten supply 7.5% to 9.5% of the sample.

For this clone: The specificity of this receptor is unknown. Per-base qualities were not stored, and no clone one base away is much larger.

At one collaborating source in Seattle, patients were enrolled during active infection and were followed longitudinally through the course of disease. Each collaborating institution followed its own protocols to collect whole blood in K2EDTA tubes. For TCRbeta analysis, collaborators shipped samples in one of three forms: frozen whole blood, isolated PBMCs, or DNA extracted from either of those sample types. The sequence came from a woman in her 50s with COVID-19, enrolled during active disease. The specimen was peripheral blood.

DNA sequence: TGTGCCAGCAGGGCGGAGGGGGCCAACGTCCTGACTTTC. It codes for CASRAEGANVLTF. The receptor chain draws on TRBV5-4 and TRBJ2-6; the D gene remains uncertain. CDR1 and CDR2, looked up from the germline V gene (reference sequence), are SGHNT and YYREEE. The CDR3 sequence holds 13 residues, the cysteine and phenylalanine included. Only the CDR3 DNA is retained, 39 bases long and in frame from the first base. Trimming takes 5 bases from V and 4 bases from J, and the germline ends sit 7 bases apart.